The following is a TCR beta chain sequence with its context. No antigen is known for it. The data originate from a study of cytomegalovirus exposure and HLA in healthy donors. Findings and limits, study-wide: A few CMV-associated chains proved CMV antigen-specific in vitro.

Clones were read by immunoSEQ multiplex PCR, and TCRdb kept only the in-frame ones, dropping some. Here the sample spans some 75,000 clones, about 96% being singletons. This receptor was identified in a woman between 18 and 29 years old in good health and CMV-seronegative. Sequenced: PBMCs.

The CDR3 loop reads CSVSRDRGGYEQYF. In DNA, the CDR3 is TGCAGCGTAAGCCGGGACAGGGGGGGCTACGAGCAGTACTTC. V usage is TRBV29-1 and J usage is TRBJ2-7; 11 nucleotides align to TRBD1. The CDR3 is made up of 14 amino acids. V lost 6 bases to trimming and J lost 3 bases; unmatched junction nucleotides: 7. Germline CDR1 reads SQVTM; CDR2 reads ANQGSEA.